These T cell receptor beta chains were read from a single sample in a study of T cell clonotyping in hematopoietic cell transplantation. Assay used: immunoSEQ multiplex PCR; TCRdb lists only in-frame clones, some missing. The sample gives more than 40,000 clones, roughly 96% of which show up once; nearly 0.95% is in the top ten. Sequences were obtained from peripheral blood mononuclear cells. These receptors all stem from a man in his thirties or forties in good health. Some clones in this sample may be carry-over from other donors' samples. CDR3s include the opening cysteine and the closing phenylalanine or tryptophan. D genes are given only for firm matches. Rows give clone size only sometimes, using once, few, many, or a class for an expanded clone.

J gene	D gene	clone size	V gene	CDR3 DNA	CDR3 protein
TRBJ1-1	NA	NA	TRBV4-1	TGCGCCAGCAGCCCCCGGGATCGGGGTCAGGGAGTAGCTTTCTTT	CASSPRDRGQGVAFF
TRBJ1-3	NA	NA	TRBV5-1	TGCGCCAGCAGCTTGAGCGAGCCAAGAGGAAACACCATATATTTT	CASSLSEPRGNTIYF
TRBJ1-2	TRBD1	NA	TRBV4-3	TGCGCCAGCAGCCGAGAAGGGGACAGTTATGGCTACACCTTC	CASSREGDSYGYTF
TRBJ2-1	NA	once	TRBV30	TGTGCCTGGAGGTCAGGGAGCTCCTACAATGAGCAGTTCTTC	CAWRSGSSYNEQFF
TRBJ2-1	TRBD2	NA	TRBV5-1	TGCGCCAGCAGCTTGGGGCAGCGGGAGGGCCAAATTGAGCAGTTCTTC	CASSLGQREGQIEQFF
TRBJ1-1	NA	NA	TRBV29-1	TGCAGCGTCACATCCGGGGGGAACACTGAAGCTTTCTTT	CSVTSGGNTEAFF
TRBJ1-2	NA	NA	TRBV29-1	TGCAGCGTTGCGGTGGCGGGGAAAAACGGCTACACCTTC	CSVAVAGKNGYTF
TRBJ2-5	TRBD2	NA	TRBV6-6	TGTGCCAGCAGTACTAGCGGGGGGGCGGAGACCCAGTACTTC	CASSTSGGAETQYF
TRBJ1-6	NA	NA	TRBV7-8	TGTGCCAGCAGCTTCACCCAGACAGGAGTCTCACCCCTCCACTTT	CASSFTQTGVSPLHF
TRBJ1-2	NA	NA	TRBV20-1	TGCAGTGTTAAGGGTGACTATGGCTACACCTTC	CSVKGDYGYTF
TRBJ1-3	NA	NA	TRBV9	TGTGCCAGCAGTCCTAGAATTCAGGTCCCTTCTGGAAACACCATATATTTT	CASSPRIQVPSGNTIYF
TRBJ2-7	NA	NA	TRBV5-6	TGTGCCAGCAGCCCGAGGGGGGCCACCTACGAGCAGTACTTC	CASSPRGATYEQYF
TRBJ1-2	NA	once	TRBV6-1	TGTGCCAGCAAGGTCGGAGCTAACTATGGCTACACCTTC	CASKVGANYGYTF
TRBJ1-1	NA	NA	TRBV7-2	TGTGCCAGCAGCCAATGGGGCGCACCTGAAGCTTTCTTT	CASSQWGAPEAFF
TRBJ2-2	NA	NA	TRBV9	TGTGCCAGCAGCCCCGATGGGGGAACCGGGGAGCTGTTTTTT	CASSPDGGTGELFF
TRBJ2-3	NA	NA	TRBV6-6	TGTGCCAGCAGTTACTGGCCAGACTCTAGCACAGATACGCAGTATTTT	CASSYWPDSSTDTQYF
TRBJ2-7	TRBD2	NA	TRBV5-6	TGTGCCAGCAGCCCACTAGCGTCCGCCTCCTACGAGCAGTACTTC	CASSPLASASYEQYF
TRBJ2-7	TRBD2	few	TRBV4-2	TGTGCCAGCAGCCAAGAGGGGAGGGTGTACTACGAGCAGTACTTC	CASSQEGRVYYEQYF
TRBJ2-5	NA	NA	TRBV2	TGTGCCAGCTTTCGAGGGGCAGAGACCCAGTACTTC	CASFRGAETQYF
TRBJ2-7	TRBD2	NA	TRBV6-5	TGTGCCAGCAGTTATGCGGGGGGGGAGCAGTACTTC	CASSYAGGEQYF
TRBJ2-2	TRBD1	NA	TRBV7-6	TGTGCCAGCAGCAGACGATACAGGGGAAGTGGCACCGGGGAGCTGTTTTTT	CASSRRYRGSGTGELFF
TRBJ2-7	NA	NA	TRBV27	TGTGCCAGCAGTTTTCAGTCAAGCGGGTTGGACTACGAGCAGTACTTC	CASSFQSSGLDYEQYF
TRBJ1-1	NA	NA	TRBV4-1	TGCGCCAGCAGCCAATTAAACCTCAGGGCCATGAACACTGAAGCTTTCTTT	CASSQLNLRAMNTEAFF
TRBJ1-2	NA	NA	TRBV7-9	TGTGCCAGCAGCTTATTTGGCTACACCTTC	CASSLFGYTF